Listed below are T cell receptor beta chains from one sample, sequenced in a study of CD8 T cells in Susac syndrome. TCRdb used MiXCR to reprocess the immunoSEQ multiplex PCR reads, holding one entry per CDR3 protein. The sample includes roughly 140,000 distinct CDR3 sequences, approximately 95% of them seen just once. The specimen sequenced was CD4+ T cells from PBMCs. The receptors were gathered from a human donor with Susac syndrome. Both conserved end residues are part of each CDR3. A D gene is named only where the DNA matches it firmly. Clone size appears in some rows only: once, few, many, or a class for an expanded clone.

size,D,J,V,DNA,CDR3
NA,NA,TRBJ2-5,TRBV29-1,TGCAGCGGGACTAACCGGGAGACCCAGTACTTC,CSGTNRETQYF
NA,TRBD2,TRBJ2-3,TRBV29-1,TGCAGCGTGGGACCGGGACTAGCGTCTTCAGATACGCAGTATTTT,CSVGPGLASSDTQYF
NA,NA,TRBJ2-5,TRBV20-1,TGCAGTGCTAGCGTTGTGCGAGAGACCCAGTACTTC,CSASVVRETQYF
NA,NA,TRBJ2-2,TRBV28,TGTGCCAGCGGACCTAGGGGGGAGCTGTTTTTT,CASGPRGELFF
NA,NA,TRBJ1-5,TRBV12-5,TGTGCTAGTGGTTTGGTTGAACCGACGGATAGCAATCAGCCCCAGCATTTT,CASGLVEPTDSNQPQHF
NA,NA,TRBJ2-4,TRBV2,TGTGCCAGCAGTGCTGGGCAGTTAGCCAAAAACATTCAGTACTTC,CASSAGQLAKNIQYF
once,NA,TRBJ1-5,TRBV12-3/TRBV12-4,TGTGCCAGCAGTTCGACAGAGAATCAGCCCCAGCATTTT,CASSSTENQPQHF
once,NA,TRBJ2-3,TRBV28,TGTGCCAGCAGTTTAGGGACTCCCACAGATACGCAGTATTTT,CASSLGTPTDTQYF
NA,NA,TRBJ1-1,TRBV7-2,TGTGCCAGCAGCTTCCGCAGACTGAACACTGAAGCTTTCTTT,CASSFRRLNTEAFF
NA,NA,TRBJ2-7,TRBV12-3/TRBV12-4,TGTGCCAGCAGCCCCGGAGTCCTCGGGAGTTGGGCCTACGAGCAGTACTTC,CASSPGVLGSWAYEQYF
once,NA,TRBJ2-7,TRBV12-3/TRBV12-4,TGTGCCAGCAGTTTCCTGGACAGGGAGGGGTACGAGCAGTACTTC,CASSFLDREGYEQYF
once,TRBD2,TRBJ2-1,TRBV20-1,TGCAGTGCCCTGACTAGCGGGAGGATGTCGAATGAGCAGTTCTTC,CSALTSGRMSNEQFF
NA,TRBD1,TRBJ2-2,TRBV9,TGTGCCAGCAGCCCCAGAGGGAGACAGGGTTCCACCGGGGAGCTGTTTTTT,CASSPRGRQGSTGELFF
NA,NA,TRBJ2-7,TRBV14,TGTGCCAGCAGTTCGACGGACAGATTCTACGAGCAGTACTTC,CASSSTDRFYEQYF